This note documents a single T cell receptor beta chain sequence. This specimen belongs to a study of blood T cell repertoires in COVID-19. About the research overall: T cells, B-cell-depleted T cells, or PBMCs supplied cDNA or gDNA.

This table comes from immunoSEQ multiplex PCR, and its TCRdb copy is limited to in-frame clones, with some not included. The sample has approximately 260,000 clones, 84% seen once. V was trimmed by 2 bases and J by 2 bases, leaving 9 bases between them. The length of the CDR3 is 13 residues. The germline CDR1 and CDR2 sequences are SQVTM and ANQGSEA. This rearrangement joins TRBV29-1 to TRBJ2-5, with D uncertain. This sequence was found in a human donor in a cohort sampled during active COVID-19. Sequenced: peripheral blood. In nucleotides, the CDR3 is TGCAGCGTTGAAAGTACATTTCAAGAGACCCAGTACTTC. Residues: CSVESTFQETQYF.